This TCR beta chain was identified in a study of blood T cell repertoires in COVID-19. Study-wide background: Sample material is recorded as cDNA or gDNA derived from T cells, B-cell-depleted T cells, or PBMCs.

The CDR3 has 13 amino acids. Between the trimmed V and J ends, which lost 0 bases and 5 bases, there was a span of 6 bases. The germline gives CDR1 SGHDT, CDR2 YYEEEE. In the original processing: Amplification from reference gene primers served as the basis for estimated nucleated cell counts. Some clones are missing from TCRdb's copy, which holds only in-frame ones; the method was immunoSEQ multiplex PCR. That table supplies the V and J calls and clone size; D and trimming were determined from the DNA. The repertoire holds over 200,000 clones, with around nine tenths as singletons. Residents of 24 US areas, aged roughly 18 to 89 years, made up the participants.

Material: PBMCs or T cells enriched from blood (not recorded which). This sequence originates from a man aged 25-45 years who had recovered from COVID-19. The chain uses TRBV5-6 and TRBJ2-1; D not resolved. The chain's CDR3 is CASSLERNNEQFF. The CDR3 DNA follows: TGTGCCAGCAGCTTGGAGAGGAACAATGAGCAGTTCTTC.